The T cell receptor (beta chain) under discussion was sequenced for a study of CD8 T cells in ankylosing spondylitis (dated by TCRdb to 2016 to 2017). Broadly, across the study: T cell receptor beta repertoires were profiled in healthy donors and ankylosing spondylitis patients so that disease-linked TCR variants could be found. The whole study cohort included some 100 healthy donors and some 27 ankylosing spondylitis patients. Peripheral blood samples were taken, and synovial fluid was additionally collected from ankylosing spondylitis patients.

The full study reports these points: The disease-linked clones had a CD8+ phenotype and were found at relatively low frequencies in peripheral blood. A TCR beta motif of fewer than 10 highly homologous amino acid variants appeared characteristic of blood from ankylosing spondylitis patients. Significant enrichment of the disease-linked clones was reported in matched synovial fluid samples from ankylosing spondylitis patients. Some motif variants were previously reported in synovial fluid and blood of reactive arthritis patients, suggesting common disease-initiation mechanisms.

Sequencing used an Illumina MiSeq. TCR beta libraries were prepared by quantitative 5'-RACE with molecular barcodes. Per the original workflow: To identify disease-linked TCR variants, a new computational method was used, one built on a probabilistic model of VDJ rearrangement. The raw public reads went through TCRdb reprocessing: fastp at Q25, MiXCR clone calling, in-frame beta chains kept. Rows with a matching CDR3 protein are joined into one entry that keeps the most common DNA and genes. TCRdb, not the authors, supplied the V and J calls. The sample records approximately 25,000 distinct CDR3 sequences, roughly 8.6% of which are singletons. The ten largest clonotypes hold 25% to 30% of the sample. V and J are truncated by 8 bases and 10 bases respectively, leaving an intervening sequence of 15 bases. The CDR3 sequence holds 12 residues, the cysteine and phenylalanine included. The read is trimmed to its CDR3 DNA, 36 bases read in frame from base 1. According to the germline V gene, CDR1 reads ENHRY and CDR2 reads SYGVKD.

This clonotype was counted many times. The antigen this receptor binds is unknown. Nothing much larger sits one base from this clone, and base qualities are not available. Recombination linked TRBV10-3 to TRBJ1-5; the D gene is possibly TRBD1, with 5 bases matching. This TCR came from a male donor with ankylosing spondylitis or in good health (not recorded which). The sample taken for sequencing was blood. The CDR3 sequence is CAIGDGTRPQHF. The DNA reads as follows: TGTGCCATCGGGGACGGGACTCGTCCCCAGCATTTT.